The 26 T cell receptor beta chains below all came from one sample that was sequenced in a study of PD-1 blockade in classical Hodgkin lymphoma. Only in-frame clones appear in the TCRdb table, and some are missing; sequencing was by immunoSEQ multiplex PCR. The table has over 25,000 clones, 88% seen once. Exposure to brentuximab vedotin varied, and each patient had relapsed following autologous stem cell transplantation. Magnetic negative selection of thawed PBMCs yielded the CD8+ T cells. The specimen comprised CD8+ T cells from blood, sampled at baseline. The receptors shown here come from a human donor with classical Hodgkin lymphoma.

J is TRBJ2-7 and V is TRBV4-1; 9 bases match TRBD1. Trimming removed 0 bases from V and 1 base from J; junction bases left unmatched: 4. The CDR3 length is 16 residues. The germline CDR1 and CDR2 sequences are MGHRA and YSYEKL. The CDR3 coding sequence is TGCGCCAGCAGCCAAGAGGAGGGGACAGGGTCCTACGAGCAGTACTTC. It is translated as CASSQEEGTGSYEQYF.

The CDR3 nucleotides are TGTGCCAGCAGCGCGGAGGGTTACGACTTCTACGAGCAGTACTTC. It specifies CASSAEGYDFYEQYF. The V gene is TRBV7-9, the J gene TRBJ2-7; tentatively, D is TRBD2 (6 bases). Trimming took off 5 bases at V and 3 bases at J, with 17 bases between the two ends. Germline V gives CDR1 SEHNR, CDR2 FQNEAQ (reference sequence). The length of the CDR3 is 15 residues.

The CDR3 DNA follows: TGTGCCAGCAGCGTAGCAGGGACGGATTCCTACGAGCAGTACTTC. Translated: CASSVAGTDSYEQYF. The V gene is TRBV9, the J gene TRBJ2-7; TRBD1 or TRBD2 may be the D gene (5 bases each). Trimming cost V 0 bases and J 1 base, with 11 bases left between them. Germline loops: CDR1 SGDLS, CDR2 YYNGEE. The CDR3 totals 15 residues.

This chain connects TRBV7-9 to TRBJ2-5; 8 nucleotides agree with TRBD2. Near its end, the DNA agrees better with TRBJ2-7, so the J call may be wrong. The germline CDR1 and CDR2 sequences are SEHNR and FQNEAQ (reference sequence). This CDR3 comprises 15 residues. CDR3 sequence reads: CASSSGGTSGYEQYF. The CDR3 DNA sequence: TGTGCCAGCAGCTCGGGCGGGACTAGTGGCTACGAGCAGTACTTC.

The V call is TRBV12-5, the J call TRBJ2-1; 12 bases are a match to TRBD2. V was pared by 1 base and J by 8 bases, with 3 bases of the junction left unmatched. CDR1 is LGHNT and CDR2 is FRNRAP in the germline V gene. This CDR3 is 15 amino acids long. The CDR3 is CASGLGLAGVDEQFF. CDR3 nucleotide sequence: TGTGCTAGTGGTTTGGGACTAGCGGGAGTAGATGAGCAGTTCTTC.

In its sample, this clone was seen once. This sequence joins TRBV9 and TRBJ2-7; D is possibly TRBD1 (5 bases). The CDR3 has 14 amino acids. Germline lookup yields CDR1 SGDLS and CDR2 YYNGEE. Deletions cut 4 bases from V and 3 bases from J, with 14 bases between. The CDR3 protein is CASSPHGARYEQYF. The CDR3 DNA follows: TGTGCCAGCAGCCCACATGGGGCCCGCTACGAGCAGTACTTC.

This clone turned up a few times. The chain uses TRBV2 and TRBJ1-1; D unclear. Trimming removed 8 bases at V and 4 bases at J, with 8 bases between. The germline gives CDR1 SNHLY, CDR2 FYNNEI. The CDR3 covers 11 residues. The DNA for the CDR3 is TGTGCCAGCCCGGGTGGCACTGAAGCTTTCTTT. Protein sequence: CASPGGTEAFF.

The chain uses TRBV7-2 and TRBJ2-1; 8 bases are a match to TRBD2. CDR3 length equals 16 residues. Germline-derived CDR1 and CDR2 are SGHTA and FQGNSA. Unmatched junction bases numbered 8, after V lost 5 bases and J lost 2 bases. For the CDR3, the DNA is TGTGCCAGCAGCCCAAGAGGACTAGCCCCCTACAATGAGCAGTTCTTC. Translation: CASSPRGLAPYNEQFF.

This sequence joins TRBV19 and TRBJ2-5; D call uncertain. Germline V lookup: CDR1 LNHDA, CDR2 SQIVND (reference sequence). The CDR3 runs 17 residues. The V and J ends lost 3 bases and 5 bases respectively, with 22 bases between them. In nucleotides, the CDR3 is TGTGCCAGTAGTATTTTCTGGGATAAACCAGGACGGGAGACCCAGTACTTC. Protein product: CASSIFWDKPGRETQYF.

The J gene is TRBJ1-4, the V gene TRBV6-5; D is uncertain. This CDR3 contains 15 residues. Per germline, CDR1 MNHEY and CDR2 SVGAGI. V was cut by 5 bases and J by 8 bases, with 18 bases left in between. The CDR3 coding sequence is TGTGCCAGCAGTAACCCGTCGACGTCGGGGGAAAAACTGTTTTTT. Amino acids: CASSNPSTSGEKLFF.

This clone was counted once. The chain employs TRBV11-2 and TRBJ2-7; D not resolved. Germline V CDR1 and CDR2: SGHAT, FQNNGV. This CDR3 has 13 amino acids. V dropped 3 bases and J dropped 0 bases, with 6 bases sitting between them. This chain's CDR3 is CASSFGPSYEQYF. CDR3 DNA: TGTGCCAGCAGCTTCGGACCCTCCTACGAGCAGTACTTC. Variable domain in full (rest from reference TRBV11-2 and TRBJ2-7): EAGVAQSPRYKIIEKRQSVAFWCNPISGHATLYWYQQILGQGPKLLIQFQNNGVVDDSQLPKDRFSAERLKGVDSTLKIQPAKLEDSAVYLCASSFGPSYEQYFGPGTRLTVT.

The table lists this clone with a few counts. The chain uses TRBV7-9 and TRBJ1-2; D unresolved. The CDR3 has 16 residues. V was pared by 4 bases and J by 4 bases, with 19 bases between. Germline lookup yields CDR1 SEHNR and CDR2 FQNEAQ (reference sequence). CDR3 amino acids: CASSSLSTQAAYGYTF. CDR3 DNA sequence: TGTGCCAGCAGCTCGCTTTCTACCCAAGCTGCCTATGGCTACACCTTC.

This chain connects TRBV27 to TRBJ2-3, with D uncertain. CDR3 size: 16 residues. The V and J ends lost 2 bases and 2 bases respectively, with 14 bases between them. The germline V gene encodes CDR1 MNHEY and CDR2 SMNVEV (reference sequence). The CDR3 nucleotides read TGTGCCAGCAGTTTAAGCGTAACCACTTTCACAGATACGCAGTATTTT. As protein: CASSLSVTTFTDTQYF.

The chain links TRBV15 to TRBJ1-4; the D gene is possibly TRBD1 (5 bases). This CDR3 comprises 16 residues. The germline V and J ends were trimmed by 0 bases and 8 bases, with 16 bases remaining between them. Germline V gene sequence: CDR1 LNHNV, CDR2 YYDKDF (reference sequence). CDR3 sequence reads: CATSRDRVLEGEKLFF. CDR3 coding DNA: TGTGCCACCAGCAGAGATAGGGTTCTGGAGGGGGAAAAACTGTTTTTT.

A few counts support this clone. The V and J genes are TRBV29-1 and TRBJ1-2; 7 bases align to TRBD1. The CDR3 has 15 amino acids. Germline values: CDR1 SQVTM, CDR2 ANQGSEA. V dropped 0 bases and J dropped 5; count of bases not matched to a gene: 9. CDR3 loop: CSVEDGGTARYGYTF. The CDR3 bases are TGCAGCGTTGAAGACGGCGGGACAGCCCGTTATGGCTACACCTTC.

This clone came up once. The chain is built from TRBV28 and TRBJ1-4; 7 bases fit TRBD1. Germline trimming cut 5 bases from V and 8 bases from J; bases unmatched to any gene: 8. The germline V gene has CDR1 MDHEN and CDR2 SYDVKM. This CDR3 contains 14 residues. The CDR3 protein is CASSLLGGEEKLFF. The DNA of the CDR3 is TGTGCCAGCAGTCTATTAGGGGGCGAAGAAAAACTGTTTTTT.

CDR3 sequence reads: CATSGSGTGLHQPQHF. In nucleotides, the CDR3 is TGTGCCACCAGCGGCTCCGGGACAGGGCTCCATCAGCCCCAGCATTTT. V is TRBV15 and J is TRBJ1-5; TRBD1 agrees at 9 bases. Trimming removed 5 bases from V and 5 bases from J; junction bases left unmatched: 10. From germline, CDR1 is LNHNV and CDR2 YYDKDF (reference sequence). CDR3 size: 16 residues.

V gene TRBV9 combines with J gene TRBJ2-7, with a possible D match to TRBD2 (6 bases). The V end lost 3 bases, the J end lost 4 bases, and 14 bases lay between the germline ends. The V gene's germline CDR1 is SGDLS and CDR2 YYNGEE. The CDR3 is made up of 14 amino acids. CDR3 sequence: CASSAGTENYEQYF. In DNA form, the CDR3 reads TGTGCCAGCAGCGCCGGGACTGAGAATTACGAGCAGTACTTC.

The V gene is TRBV30, the J gene TRBJ2-1; the match to TRBD2 covers 13 bases. The CDR3 spans 15 residues. V was clipped by 4 bases and J by 7 bases; unmatched bases: 7. Germline-derived CDR1 and CDR2 are GTSNPN and SVGIG (reference sequence). CDR3 protein: CAWTFPGLAGNEQFF. The CDR3 region has the DNA TGTGCCTGGACCTTCCCGGGACTAGCGGGGAATGAGCAGTTCTTC.

The chain couples TRBV9 to TRBJ2-3; perhaps D is TRBD1 or TRBD2 (5 bases each). Germline V gene lookup returns CDR1 SGDLS and CDR2 YYNGEE. This CDR3 has 16 residues. Trimming pared 6 bases from V and 4 bases from J, leaving 21 bases between. The CDR3 bases are TGTGCCAGCAACGGTCGGCCAGGGAGTCTACCAGATACGCAGTATTTT. The encoded protein is CASNGRPGSLPDTQYF.

The table lists this clone with a few counts. The V and J genes are TRBV9 and TRBJ1-1; 7 bases match TRBD1. The CDR3 runs 14 residues. CDR1 is SGDLS and CDR2 is YYNGEE in the germline V gene. The J segment lost 5 bases and the V segment lost 2 bases, leaving 6 bases of the junction unmatched. The CDR3 coding sequence is TGTGCCAGCAGCGTTAGACAGGGAAATACTGAAGCTTTCTTT. Amino acids: CASSVRQGNTEAFF.

This clone was detected once. This rearrangement joins TRBV5-4 to TRBJ2-7; a weak D match, TRBD2 (7 bases). CDR1 is SGHNT, CDR2 YYREEE, per germline (reference sequence). The CDR3 totals 15 residues. Trimming removed 2 bases from V and 3 bases from J, with 15 bases in between. The CDR3, as DNA: TGTGCCAGCAGCTTCTCCGGGGGGCCGCTCTACGAGCAGTACTTC. This sequence encodes CASSFSGGPLYEQYF.

The rearrangement uses TRBV10-3 and TRBJ2-2; D is tentatively TRBD1 or TRBD2 (6 bases each). The CDR3 contains 13 residues. The V gene's germline CDR1 is ENHRY and CDR2 SYGVKD. V shed 11 bases and J shed 6 bases, with 16 bases lying between them. DNA of the CDR3: TGTGCCGGAAAAGGGGGGCCAGCCGGGGAGCTGTTTTTT. Translation: CAGKGGPAGELFF.

This clone was counted only a few times. The V call is TRBV10-2, the J call TRBJ1-5; D not certain. Germline values: CDR1 WSHSY, CDR2 SAAADI. Trimming left V 5 bases short and J 6 bases short, with 8 bases between. The length of the CDR3 is 12 residues. The CDR3 is CASSPGGQPQHF. CDR3 DNA: TGCGCCAGCAGTCCAGGAGGTCAGCCCCAGCATTTT.

The rearrangement joins TRBV28 to TRBJ1-1; weak D call: TRBD1 (6 bases). Germline CDR1 reads MDHEN; CDR2 reads SYDVKM. Trimming removed 1 base at V and 0 bases at J, with 18 bases between. The CDR3 is 18 residues long. CDR3 DNA sequence: TGTGCCAGCAGTTTATTATCAGGGGTAGCGGGCATGAACACTGAAGCTTTCTTT. It yields the protein CASSLLSGVAGMNTEAFF.

The table lists this clone with a count of one. The rearrangement joins TRBV27 to TRBJ2-7; TRBD2 might be the D (6 bases). The length of the CDR3 is 14 residues. The germline gives CDR1 MNHEY, CDR2 SMNVEV (reference sequence). V lost 3 bases, J lost 4 bases, and 13 bases lay in between. The CDR3 sequence: CASSFSGTEYEQYF. Written as DNA, the CDR3 is TGTGCCAGCAGTTTTTCCGGGACTGAATACGAGCAGTACTTC.